Included here is one T cell receptor (beta chain) sequence, with context. The antigen is undetermined. TCRdb called the 5' RACE reads again in MiXCR, with one record for every CDR3 protein. The table lists some 85,000 distinct CDR3 sequences, about 8.3% of them singletons. The entry originates in a study of CD8 T cells in ankylosing spondylitis. Whole-study results and caveats: Reportedly, disease-linked clones are significantly enriched in ankylosing spondylitis patients' matched synovial fluid. Among TCR beta sequences, a motif of eight highly homologous variants appeared characteristic of ankylosing spondylitis blood.

The CDR3 sequence is 17 residues long. V gave up 1 base and J gave up 0 bases, with 13 bases separating them. The germline V gene has CDR1 MNHNS and CDR2 SASEGT. The source of this sequence is a male donor with ankylosing spondylitis. Sequencing input: blood, either unsorted or a sorted T cell fraction (not recorded which). V is TRBV6-1 and J is TRBJ1-5; the D is unclear. CDR3 loop: CASSEGRTPYSNQPQHF. DNA of the CDR3: TGTGCCAGCAGTGAAGGGAGAACACCGTATAGCAATCAGCCCCAGCATTTT.